A selection of T cell receptor beta chains follows, all from one sample in a study of blood T cell repertoires in COVID-19. This table comes from immunoSEQ multiplex PCR, and its TCRdb copy is limited to in-frame clones, with some not included. This sample has under 200,000 clones, with roughly 82% found just once. Sequenced: PBMCs or T cells enriched from blood (not recorded which). These receptors came from a man over 45 who had recovered from COVID-19. Both conserved end residues are part of each CDR3. The order of the fields is D gene, V gene, J gene, clone size, CDR3 DNA, CDR3 protein. D genes are given only for firm matches. Clone size is not always given. Where it is, it says once, few, many or a class for expanded clones.

>-|TRBV5-6|TRBJ2-7|-
TGTGCCAGCAGCTTCAGGGACGAGCAGTACTTC
CASSFRDEQYF
>TRBD1|TRBV19|TRBJ2-2|-
TGTGCCAGTACCGCCATCGACAGGGATGGGGAGCTGTTTTTT
CASTAIDRDGELFF
>TRBD1|TRBV5-4|TRBJ2-7|-
TGTGCCAGCAGCTTCAACGACAGGGCAATCGAGCAGTACTTC
CASSFNDRAIEQYF
>-|TRBV18|TRBJ2-5|-
TGTGCCAGCTCACCATCGAGGAGACAAGAGACCCAGTACTTC
CASSPSRRQETQYF
>TRBD2|TRBV10-3|TRBJ2-3|-
TGTGCCACAGGACTAGCGGGGGAAACAGATACGCAGTATTTT
CATGLAGETDTQYF
>-|TRBV3-1/TRBV3-2|TRBJ2-2|-
TGTGCCAGCAGACAAGCTTCTATCGCCGGGGAGCTGTTTTTT
CASRQASIAGELFF
>-|TRBV27|TRBJ2-2|-
TGTGCCAGCAGTATCCGGACTGCGCGGGAGCTGTTTTTT
CASSIRTARELFF
>-|TRBV7-2|TRBJ1-1|-
TGTGCCAGCAGCCAAAGCATACTAAGAGTAGCTTTCTTT
CASSQSILRVAFF
>TRBD1|TRBV2|TRBJ1-5|once
TGTGCCAGCAGCTATAGCCCGGGCAGGGGGCTAGATCAGCCCCAGCATTTT
CASSYSPGRGLDQPQHF
>TRBD2|TRBV28|TRBJ2-5|-
TGTGCCTCTGGGGAGGGAGTAGTCGAGACCCAGTACTTC
CASGEGVVETQYF
>-|TRBV2|TRBJ1-2|few
TGTGCCAGCAGTGAAGCGCCAGGAGGTTATAGTGGCTACACCTTC
CASSEAPGGYSGYTF
>TRBD1|TRBV5-1|TRBJ1-6|-
TGCGCCAGCAGCTTGATGGGGACAGGTGATTCACCCCTCCACTTT
CASSLMGTGDSPLHF
>TRBD2|TRBV28|TRBJ2-1|-
TGTGCCAGCAGGCTAAGCGGGGGGGTGTACAATGAGCAGTTCTTC
CASRLSGGVYNEQFF
>TRBD1|TRBV30|TRBJ2-7|-
TGTGCCTGGACAGGGGGCCACGAGCAGTACTTC
CAWTGGHEQYF
>TRBD2|TRBV19|TRBJ2-3|few
TGTGCCAGTAGTATAGCAGCTAGCGGGGGCTACCCTACAGATACGCAGTATTTT
CASSIAASGGYPTDTQYF
>TRBD2|TRBV18|TRBJ2-5|-
TGTGCCAGCTCTCTAGCGGGAGGGCCGAAGGAGACCCAGTACTTC
CASSLAGGPKETQYF
>TRBD2|TRBV10-1|TRBJ2-3|-
TGCGCCAGCAGCCGCACGGTAGCGGGGGGCACAGATACGCAGTATTTT
CASSRTVAGGTDTQYF
>TRBD2|TRBV20-1|TRBJ2-1|-
TGCAGTGCTAGTGCAAGCGGGGCCGGCGGGAATGAGCAGTTCTTC
CSASASGAGGNEQFF
>-|TRBV28|TRBJ1-5|-
TGTGCCAGCAGTTTATCGCGGTATAGCAATCAGCCCCAGCATTTT
CASSLSRYSNQPQHF
>-|TRBV9|TRBJ2-3|-
TGTGCCAGCAGCGGACCGAGGGGGTATGGAGATACGCAGTATTTT
CASSGPRGYGDTQYF
>TRBD1|TRBV7-2|TRBJ1-1|-
TGTGCCAGCAGCCCAAGACAGGGGGCGATTTGGACTGAAGCTTTCTTT
CASSPRQGAIWTEAFF
>TRBD1|TRBV5-1|TRBJ2-7|-
TGCGCCAGCAGCTCGGCTCCGGGACAGGGAATCCTCTCCTACGAGCAGTACTTC
CASSSAPGQGILSYEQYF
>TRBD2|TRBV2|TRBJ2-3|-
TGTGCCAGCAGCGTGACTAGCGGGTCCTGGGGAGATACGCAGTATTTT
CASSVTSGSWGDTQYF
>TRBD2|TRBV7-3|TRBJ2-2|-
TGTGCCAGCAGCCCAGCCACTCCCGGGACTAGCGGGGCCGGGGAGCTGTTTTTT
CASSPATPGTSGAGELFF
>-|TRBV21-1|TRBJ1-4|-
TGTGCCAGAGAGACAGGGGGCGCAACTAATGAAAAACTGTTTTTT
CARETGGATNEKLFF
>-|TRBV4-1|TRBJ1-1|few
TGCGCCAGCAGCCAAGGACAGACAAGGTCAAAGGAAGCTTTCTTT
CASSQGQTRSKEAFF
>-|TRBV9|TRBJ1-5|-
TGTGCCAGCAGCGTAGCCCGGGGGGGCCGGTTCAACAATCAGCCCCAGCATTTT
CASSVARGGRFNNQPQHF
>-|TRBV30|TRBJ2-7|-
TGTGCCTGGAGTGTAGGGGTAGTTGGGCCCTACGAGCAGTACTTC
CAWSVGVVGPYEQYF
>-|TRBV28|TRBJ1-6|once
TGTGCCAGCAGTTTATTGAGGGAAGGACCCCTCCACTTT
CASSLLREGPLHF
>TRBD2|TRBV23-1|TRBJ2-7|-
TGCGCCAGCAGTCAACCCCTTAGCGGGAGGGCCTACGAGCAGTACTTC
CASSQPLSGRAYEQYF
>-|TRBV28|TRBJ1-2|-
TGTGCCAGTGGGGGCTTCTATGGCTACACCTTC
CASGGFYGYTF
>-|TRBV28|TRBJ1-3|once
TGTGCCAGCAGTGGGACACCGGACACCATATATTTT
CASSGTPDTIYF
>TRBD1|TRBV19|TRBJ1-5|-
TGTGCCAGTAGTCCGGGACAGGGGGCATTAAGCAATCAGCCCCAGCATTTT
CASSPGQGALSNQPQHF
>-|TRBV6-5|TRBJ2-5|-
TGTGCCAGCCAGACGGGTCAAGAGACCCAGTACTTC
CASQTGQETQYF
>-|TRBV30|TRBJ1-5|-
TGTGCCTGGAGTGGCCAGAACAATCAGCCCCAGCATTTT
CAWSGQNNQPQHF
>-|TRBV11-3|TRBJ1-1|few
TGTGCCAGCAGCCGTGACAGTGCCACTGAAGCTTTCTTT
CASSRDSATEAFF
>-|TRBV10-1|TRBJ1-1|-
TGCGCCAGCTCATACTCACAGGGAGCTGAAGCTTTCTTT
CASSYSQGAEAFF
>TRBD2|TRBV10-3|TRBJ2-4|-
TGTGCCATCAGATTAGCGGGGGTCTTAGCCAAAAACATTCAGTACTTC
CAIRLAGVLAKNIQYF
>-|TRBV7-2|TRBJ2-5|-
TGTGCCAGCAGCTTAGCTCTCCGTGAAGAGACCCAGTACTTC
CASSLALREETQYF
>TRBD1|TRBV7-6|TRBJ1-3|-
TGTGCCAGCAGCTTAAGCACAGGGGACGTTGGAAACACCATATATTTT
CASSLSTGDVGNTIYF
>TRBD2|TRBV18|TRBJ2-1|-
TGTGCCAGCTCATCGCCACTAGCGGCCTCCTACAATGAGCAGTTCTTC
CASSSPLAASYNEQFF
>-|TRBV7-9|TRBJ2-4|-
TGTGCCAGCAGTCCCAAAGCCAAAAACATTCAGTACTTC
CASSPKAKNIQYF
>-|TRBV6-5|TRBJ1-2|medium-sized
TGTGCCAGCAGTACACAGGGAGGGGAGAAAGGCTACACCTTC
CASSTQGGEKGYTF
>-|TRBV28|TRBJ1-6|-
TGTGCCAGCAGGCAGCGAGGGAGTCCCCTCCACTTT
CASRQRGSPLHF
>TRBD2|TRBV24-1|TRBJ2-7|-
TGTGCCACCGGAGGACTAGCGGGATCCCTCGGGGAGCAGTACTTC
CATGGLAGSLGEQYF
>-|TRBV19|TRBJ2-7|-
TGTGCCAGTAGTATAGGGACAGGAGGGACCTCCTACGAGCAGTACTTC
CASSIGTGGTSYEQYF
>-|TRBV19|TRBJ1-5|-
TGTGCCAGTAGTGGACAGTCTTATAGCAATCAGCCCCAGCATTTT
CASSGQSYSNQPQHF
>-|TRBV28|TRBJ2-5|-
TGTGCCAGCAGCGCCGGGTCCTTATCTGAGACCCAGTACTTC
CASSAGSLSETQYF
>TRBD2|TRBV18|TRBJ2-1|-
TGTGCCAGCTCACCAATGGGGGGGAGCTCCTACAATGAGCAGTTCTTC
CASSPMGGSSYNEQFF
>-|TRBV28|TRBJ2-1|-
TGTGCCAGCACGAAAATTTCGGGCTCCTACAATGAGCAGTTCTTC
CASTKISGSYNEQFF
>TRBD1|TRBV5-1|TRBJ1-1|once
TGCGCCAGCAGAGCCGGGACAGGGAACACTGAAGCTTTCTTT
CASRAGTGNTEAFF
>TRBD1|TRBV4-1|TRBJ1-2|-
TGCGCCAGCAGCCAAGAGGACCCCGGGACAGACATTTATGGTGATGGAGGCTACACCTTC
CASSQEDPGTDIYGDGGYTF
>TRBD1|TRBV11-2|TRBJ2-7|-
TGTGCCAGTAGCAGGGGGATCTCCTACGAGCAGTACTTC
CASSRGISYEQYF
>-|TRBV21-1|TRBJ2-2|-
TGTGCCCGCGGCCGCCGGGGAGCAGTTGGGGAGCTGTTTTTT
CARGRRGAVGELFF
>-|TRBV11-2|TRBJ1-5|-
TGTGCCAGCAGCGCCGCACCCACCTATAGCAATCAGCCCCAGCATTTT
CASSAAPTYSNQPQHF
>-|TRBV12-3/TRBV12-4|TRBJ1-3|-
TGTGCCAGCAGTACAGGGACTGGAAACACCATATATTTT
CASSTGTGNTIYF
>-|TRBV5-1|TRBJ1-4|-
TGCGCCAGCAGCTTGGCCGCGTTATCCCTGACTAATGAAAAACTGTTTTTT
CASSLAALSLTNEKLFF
>-|TRBV9|TRBJ2-7|-
TGTGCCAGCAGCTCCGAGAGACAGGATCCCTACGAGCAGTACTTC
CASSSERQDPYEQYF
>TRBD1|TRBV18|TRBJ2-1|-
TGTGCCAGCTACAACCGAGGACCCGGGACAGGGACCCATAGACTCAATGAGCAGTTCTTC
CASYNRGPGTGTHRLNEQFF